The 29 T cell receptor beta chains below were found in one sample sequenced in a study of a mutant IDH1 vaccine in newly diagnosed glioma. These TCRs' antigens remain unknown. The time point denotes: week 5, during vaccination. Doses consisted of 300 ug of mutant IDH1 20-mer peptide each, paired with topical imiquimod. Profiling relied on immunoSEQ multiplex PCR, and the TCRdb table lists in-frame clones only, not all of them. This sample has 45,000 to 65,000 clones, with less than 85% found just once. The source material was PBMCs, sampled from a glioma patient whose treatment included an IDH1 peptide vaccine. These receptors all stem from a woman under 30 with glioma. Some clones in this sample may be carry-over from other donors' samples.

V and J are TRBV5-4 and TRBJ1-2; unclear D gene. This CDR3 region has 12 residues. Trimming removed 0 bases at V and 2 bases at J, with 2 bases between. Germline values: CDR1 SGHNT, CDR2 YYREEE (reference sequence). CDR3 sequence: CASSLENYGYTF. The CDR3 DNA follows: TGTGCCAGCAGCTTGGAGAACTATGGCTACACCTTC.

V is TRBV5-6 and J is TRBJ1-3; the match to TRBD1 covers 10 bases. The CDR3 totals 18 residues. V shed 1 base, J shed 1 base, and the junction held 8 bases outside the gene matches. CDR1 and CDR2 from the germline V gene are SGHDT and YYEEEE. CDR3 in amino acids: CASSLYLGQGISGNTIYF. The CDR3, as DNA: TGTGCCAGCAGCTTGTATCTGGGACAGGGGATTTCTGGAAACACCATATATTTT.

CDR3 DNA: TGTGCCAGTCCCGGGACTAGCGAGTACAATGAGCAGTTCTTC. It codes for CASPGTSEYNEQFF. The rearrangement joins TRBV7-9 to TRBJ2-1, with 10 bases fitting TRBD2. V lost 9 bases to trimming and J lost 4 bases; unmatched junction nucleotides: 6. Per the germline V gene, CDR1 is SEHNR and CDR2 is FQNEAQ (reference sequence). CDR3 length: 14 residues.

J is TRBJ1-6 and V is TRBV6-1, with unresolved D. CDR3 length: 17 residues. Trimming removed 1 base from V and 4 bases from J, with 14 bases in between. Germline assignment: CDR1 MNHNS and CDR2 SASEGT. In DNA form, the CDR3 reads TGTGCCAGCAGTGAAGAAGGTGGAGGCAGGTATAATTCACCCCTCCACTTT. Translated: CASSEEGGGRYNSPLHF.

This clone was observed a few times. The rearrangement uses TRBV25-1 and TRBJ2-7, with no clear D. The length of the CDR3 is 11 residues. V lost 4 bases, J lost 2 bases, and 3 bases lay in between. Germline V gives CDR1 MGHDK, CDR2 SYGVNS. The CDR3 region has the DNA TGTGCCAGCAGTGCCGCCTACGAGCAGTACTTC. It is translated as CASSAAYEQYF.

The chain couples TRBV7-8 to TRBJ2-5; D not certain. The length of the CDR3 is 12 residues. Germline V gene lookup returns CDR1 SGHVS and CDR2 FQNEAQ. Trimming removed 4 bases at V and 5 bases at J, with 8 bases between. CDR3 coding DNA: TGTGCCAGCAGCTCCCCCAAGGAGACCCAGTACTTC. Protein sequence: CASSSPKETQYF.

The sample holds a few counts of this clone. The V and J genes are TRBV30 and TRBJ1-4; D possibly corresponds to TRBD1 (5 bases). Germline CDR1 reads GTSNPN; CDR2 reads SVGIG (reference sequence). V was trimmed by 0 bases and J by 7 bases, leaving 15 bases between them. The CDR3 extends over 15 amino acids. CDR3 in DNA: TGTGCCTGGAGTGTACCTGGCGGAGGGGTTGAAAAACTGTTTTTT. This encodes CAWSVPGGGVEKLFF.

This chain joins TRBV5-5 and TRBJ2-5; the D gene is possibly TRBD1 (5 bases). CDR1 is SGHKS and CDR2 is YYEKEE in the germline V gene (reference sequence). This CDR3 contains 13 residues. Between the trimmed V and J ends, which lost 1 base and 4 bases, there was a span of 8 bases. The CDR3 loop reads CASSLWGPETQYF. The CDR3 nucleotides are TGTGCCAGCAGCTTGTGGGGCCCAGAGACCCAGTACTTC.

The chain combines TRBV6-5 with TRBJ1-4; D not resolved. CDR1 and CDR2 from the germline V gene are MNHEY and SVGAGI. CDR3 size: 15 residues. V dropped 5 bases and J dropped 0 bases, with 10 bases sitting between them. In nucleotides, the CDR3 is TGTGCCAGCAGTGTAAACGTTGCAACTAATGAAAAACTGTTTTTT. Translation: CASSVNVATNEKLFF.

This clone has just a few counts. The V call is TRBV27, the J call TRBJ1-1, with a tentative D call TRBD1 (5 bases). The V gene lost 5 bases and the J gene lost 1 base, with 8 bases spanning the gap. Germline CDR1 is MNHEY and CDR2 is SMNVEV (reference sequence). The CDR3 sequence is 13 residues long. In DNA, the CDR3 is TGTGCCAGCAGTGTAGGGGCGAACACTGAAGCTTTCTTT. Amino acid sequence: CASSVGANTEAFF.

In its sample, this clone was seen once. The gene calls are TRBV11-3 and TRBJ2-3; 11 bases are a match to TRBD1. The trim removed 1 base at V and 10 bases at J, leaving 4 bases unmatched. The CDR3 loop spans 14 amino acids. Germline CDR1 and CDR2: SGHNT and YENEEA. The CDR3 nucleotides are TGTGCCAGCAGCTTAGGGGGACAGGGGGACTCGCAGTATTTT. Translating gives CASSLGGQGDSQYF.

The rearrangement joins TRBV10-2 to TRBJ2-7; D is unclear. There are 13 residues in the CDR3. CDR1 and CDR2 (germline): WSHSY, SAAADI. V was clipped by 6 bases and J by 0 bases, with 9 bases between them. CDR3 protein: CASRVRSSYEQYF. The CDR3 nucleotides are TGCGCCAGCAGGGTAAGAAGCTCCTACGAGCAGTACTTC.

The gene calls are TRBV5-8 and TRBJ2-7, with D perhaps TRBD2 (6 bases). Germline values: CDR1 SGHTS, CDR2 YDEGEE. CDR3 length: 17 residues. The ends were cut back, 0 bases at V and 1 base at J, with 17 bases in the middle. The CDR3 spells CASSLGTGTLISYEQYF. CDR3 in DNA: TGTGCCAGCAGCTTGGGGACCGGGACTTTGATTTCCTACGAGCAGTACTTC.

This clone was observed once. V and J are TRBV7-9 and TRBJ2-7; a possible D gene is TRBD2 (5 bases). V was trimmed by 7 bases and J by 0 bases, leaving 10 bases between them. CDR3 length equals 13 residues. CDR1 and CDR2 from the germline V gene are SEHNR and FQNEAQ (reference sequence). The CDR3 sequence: CASTGWSSYEQYF. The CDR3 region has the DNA TGTGCCAGCACGGGGTGGAGCTCCTACGAGCAGTACTTC.

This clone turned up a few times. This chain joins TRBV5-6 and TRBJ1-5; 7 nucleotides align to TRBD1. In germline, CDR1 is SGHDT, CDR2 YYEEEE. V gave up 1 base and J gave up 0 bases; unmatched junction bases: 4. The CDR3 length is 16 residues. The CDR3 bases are TGTGCCAGCAGCTTGAACAGGGGTATTAGCAATCAGCCCCAGCATTTT. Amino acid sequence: CASSLNRGISNQPQHF.

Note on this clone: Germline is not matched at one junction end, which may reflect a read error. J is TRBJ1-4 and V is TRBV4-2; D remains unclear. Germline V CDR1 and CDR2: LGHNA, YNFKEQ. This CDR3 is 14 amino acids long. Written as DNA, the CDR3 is TGTGCCAGCAGCCAAGAAATTCGGGCGGAGTCAGGTGTTTTT. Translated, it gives CASSQEIRAESGVF.

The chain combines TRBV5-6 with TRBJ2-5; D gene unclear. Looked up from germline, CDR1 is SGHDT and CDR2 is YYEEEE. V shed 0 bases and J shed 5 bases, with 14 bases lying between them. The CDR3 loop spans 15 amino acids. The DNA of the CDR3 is TGTGCCAGCAGCTTGGAGGTCTTTAGCCTTGAGACCCAGTACTTC. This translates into CASSLEVFSLETQYF.

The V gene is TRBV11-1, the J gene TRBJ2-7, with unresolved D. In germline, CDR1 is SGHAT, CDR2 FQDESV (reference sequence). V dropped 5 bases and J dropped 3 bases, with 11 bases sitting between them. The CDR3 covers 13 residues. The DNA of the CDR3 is TGTGCCAGCAGCCTGGTCGGGCGCTACGAGCAGTACTTC. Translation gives CASSLVGRYEQYF.

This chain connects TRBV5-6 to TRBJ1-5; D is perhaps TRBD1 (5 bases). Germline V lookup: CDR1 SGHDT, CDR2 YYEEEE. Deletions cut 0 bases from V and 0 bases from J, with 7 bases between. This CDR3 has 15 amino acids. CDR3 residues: CASSLGQGSNQPQHF. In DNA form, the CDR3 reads TGTGCCAGCAGCTTGGGTCAGGGTAGCAATCAGCCCCAGCATTTT.

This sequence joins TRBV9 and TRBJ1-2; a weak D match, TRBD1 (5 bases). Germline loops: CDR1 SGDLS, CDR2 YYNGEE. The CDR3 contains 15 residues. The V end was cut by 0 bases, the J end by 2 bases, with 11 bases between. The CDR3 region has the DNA TGTGCCAGCAGCGTAGGTGGGGCCGGCAACTATGGCTACACCTTC. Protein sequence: CASSVGGAGNYGYTF.

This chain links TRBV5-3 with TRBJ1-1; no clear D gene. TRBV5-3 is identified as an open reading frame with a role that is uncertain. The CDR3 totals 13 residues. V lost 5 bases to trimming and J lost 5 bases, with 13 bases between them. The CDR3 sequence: CARRSPPETEAFF. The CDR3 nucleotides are TGTGCCAGAAGATCCCCCCCGGAAACTGAAGCTTTCTTT.

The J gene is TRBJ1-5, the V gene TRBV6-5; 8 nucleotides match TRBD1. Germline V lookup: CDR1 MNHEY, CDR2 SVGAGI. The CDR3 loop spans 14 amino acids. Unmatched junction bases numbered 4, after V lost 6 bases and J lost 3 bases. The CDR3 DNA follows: TGTGCCAGCAGCCCGGACAGGGTCAATCAGCCCCAGCATTTT. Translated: CASSPDRVNQPQHF.

The CDR3 DNA reads as TGTGCCAGTGGGCGGGACAGGGGTGGGGATACGCAGTATTTT. It codes for CASGRDRGGDTQYF. V and J are TRBV2 and TRBJ2-3; 10 bases map to TRBD1. V dropped 9 bases and J dropped 6; count of bases not matched to a gene: 9. This CDR3 spans 14 amino acids. The germline V gene has CDR1 SNHLY and CDR2 FYNNEI.

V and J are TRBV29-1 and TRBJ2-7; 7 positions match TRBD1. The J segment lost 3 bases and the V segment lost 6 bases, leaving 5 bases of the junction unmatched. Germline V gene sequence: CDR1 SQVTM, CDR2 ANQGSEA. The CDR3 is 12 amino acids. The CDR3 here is CSVSGQLYEQYF. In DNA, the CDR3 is TGCAGCGTATCGGGACAGCTCTACGAGCAGTACTTC.

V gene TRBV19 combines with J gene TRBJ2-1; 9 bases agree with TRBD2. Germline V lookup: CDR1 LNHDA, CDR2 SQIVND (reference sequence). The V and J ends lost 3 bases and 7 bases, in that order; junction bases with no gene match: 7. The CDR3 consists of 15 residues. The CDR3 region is CASSIGGGASNEQFF. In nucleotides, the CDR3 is TGTGCCAGTAGTATTGGCGGGGGGGCCTCGAATGAGCAGTTCTTC.

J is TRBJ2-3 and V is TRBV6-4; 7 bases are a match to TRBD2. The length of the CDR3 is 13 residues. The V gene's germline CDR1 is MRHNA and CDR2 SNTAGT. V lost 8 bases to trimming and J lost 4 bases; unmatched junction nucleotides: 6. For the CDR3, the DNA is TGTGCCAGCTCGGCGGGGGATTCAGATACGCAGTATTTT. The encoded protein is CASSAGDSDTQYF.

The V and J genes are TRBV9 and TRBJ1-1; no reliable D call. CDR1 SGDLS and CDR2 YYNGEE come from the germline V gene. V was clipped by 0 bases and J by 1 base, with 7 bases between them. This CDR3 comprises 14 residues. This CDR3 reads CASSVGAGNTEAFF. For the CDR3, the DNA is TGTGCCAGCAGCGTAGGGGCAGGGAACACTGAAGCTTTCTTT.

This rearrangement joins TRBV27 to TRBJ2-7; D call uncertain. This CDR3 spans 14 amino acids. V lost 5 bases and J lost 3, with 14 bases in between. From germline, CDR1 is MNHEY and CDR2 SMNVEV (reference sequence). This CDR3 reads CASSTEMGHYEQYF. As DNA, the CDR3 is TGTGCCAGCAGTACGGAAATGGGCCACTACGAGCAGTACTTC.

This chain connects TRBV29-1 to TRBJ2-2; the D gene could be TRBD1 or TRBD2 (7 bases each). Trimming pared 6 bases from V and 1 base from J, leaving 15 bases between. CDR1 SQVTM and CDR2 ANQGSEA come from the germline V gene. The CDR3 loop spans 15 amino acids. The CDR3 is CSVRDREGNTGELFF. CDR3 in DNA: TGCAGCGTCCGAGACAGGGAGGGGAACACCGGGGAGCTGTTTTTT.